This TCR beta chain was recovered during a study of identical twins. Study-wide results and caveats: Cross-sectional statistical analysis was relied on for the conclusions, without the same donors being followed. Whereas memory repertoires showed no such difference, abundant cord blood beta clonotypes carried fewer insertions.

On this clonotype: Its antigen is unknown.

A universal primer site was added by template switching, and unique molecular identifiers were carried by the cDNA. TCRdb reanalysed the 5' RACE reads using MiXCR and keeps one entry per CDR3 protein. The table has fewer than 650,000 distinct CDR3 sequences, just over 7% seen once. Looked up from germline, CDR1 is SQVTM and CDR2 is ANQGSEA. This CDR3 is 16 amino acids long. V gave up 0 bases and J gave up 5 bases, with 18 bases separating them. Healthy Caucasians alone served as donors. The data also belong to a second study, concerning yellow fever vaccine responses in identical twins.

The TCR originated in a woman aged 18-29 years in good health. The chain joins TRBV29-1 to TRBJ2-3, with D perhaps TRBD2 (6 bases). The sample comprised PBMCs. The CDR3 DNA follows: TGCAGCGTTGAAGATCCTAGTAGGGAGGTCGGAGATACGCAGTATTTT. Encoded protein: CSVEDPSREVGDTQYF.